Presented here are 32 T cell receptor beta chains from one specimen sequenced in a study of shared clonotypes between healthy human individuals. Libraries were prepared by immunoSEQ multiplex PCR; TCRdb keeps only in-frame clonotypes and omits some of them. The sample holds 2.3 million or so clones, 85% to 95% seen once. Sequenced input: naive CD4+ T cells from PBMCs. Stated subset: CD45RA+ positively selected. The receptors originated from a man younger than 35 in good health. Some clones in this sample may be carry-over from other donors' samples.

This clone was seen more than once but under ten times. Other DNA sequences in the sample encode the same CDR3. The chain combines TRBV7-2 with TRBJ1-1, with D possibly being TRBD1 (6 bases). Germline loops: CDR1 SGHTA, CDR2 FQGNSA. The CDR3 length is 14 residues. The V gene lost 6 bases and the J gene lost 0 bases, with 11 bases spanning the gap. CDR3 DNA: TGTGCCAGCAGTGTGACAGGCCTGAACACTGAAGCTTTCTTT. This translates into CASSVTGLNTEAFF.

This chain uses TRBV28 with TRBJ2-1, with 14 nucleotides matching TRBD2. The CDR3 has 17 amino acids. Germline CDR1 MDHEN, CDR2 SYDVKM. The junction had 6 bases not matched to a gene; V was cut back by 4 bases and J by 4 bases. DNA of the CDR3: TGTGCCAGCAGTTCTAGACTAGCGGGAGGGGATTACAATGAGCAGTTCTTC. Protein product: CASSSRLAGGDYNEQFF. Supplemented by reference TRBV28 and TRBJ2-1, the full variable domain reads DVKVTQSSRYLVKRTGEKVFLECVQDMDHENMFWYRQDPGLGLRLIYFSYDVKMKEKGDIPEGYSVSREKKERFSLILESASTNQTSMYLCASSSRLAGGDYNEQFFGPGTRLTVL.

The genes are TRBV14 and TRBJ2-1; 8 nucleotides line up with TRBD2. Unmatched junction bases numbered 8, after V lost 2 bases and J lost 2 bases. There are 17 residues in the CDR3. Germline V gives CDR1 SGHDN, CDR2 FVKESK. Here the CDR3 DNA reads TGTGCCAGCAGCCAAATCAGCGGGAGACCCCCCTACAATGAGCAGTTCTTC. Protein product: CASSQISGRPPYNEQFF.

This clone was observed a handful of times. This sequence joins TRBV11-3 and TRBJ2-5; D is uncertain. Germline V CDR1 and CDR2: SGHNT, YENEEA. The CDR3 is 10 amino acids. Trimming left V 5 bases short and J 7 bases short, with 5 bases between. The CDR3 DNA reads TGTGCCAGCAGCCACCCGACCCAGTACTTC. Encoded protein: CASSHPTQYF. The whole variable domain, remainder taken from reference TRBV11-3 and TRBJ2-5, is EAGVVQSPRYKIIEKKQPVAFWCNPISGHNTLYWYLQNLGQGPELLIRYENEEAVDDSQLPKDRFSAERLKGVDSTLKIQPAELGDSAVYLCASSHPTQYFGPGTRLLVL.

This rearrangement joins TRBV30 to TRBJ2-7; D is ambiguous. V gave up 0 bases and J gave up 6 bases, with 6 bases separating them. Germline CDR1 is GTSNPN and CDR2 is SVGIG (reference sequence). This CDR3 region has 11 residues. DNA of the CDR3: TGTGCCTGGAGTGTAGCCACCGAGCAGTACTTC. Amino acid sequence: CAWSVATEQYF.

This clone came up once. This chain uses TRBV6-6 with TRBJ2-7; 7 bases align to TRBD2. Germline CDR1 reads MNHNY; CDR2 reads SVGAGI (reference sequence). This CDR3 region has 15 residues. J was trimmed by 3 bases and V by 0 bases; bases with no gene match: 5. The CDR3 spells CASSYSLTSSYEQYF. The DNA of the CDR3 is TGTGCCAGCAGTTACTCTTTGACTAGCAGCTACGAGCAGTACTTC.

The chain joins TRBV30 to TRBJ1-2; D is unclear. The CDR3 contains 13 residues. Germline V gene lookup returns CDR1 GTSNPN and CDR2 SVGIG (reference sequence). V lost 1 base, J lost 2 bases, and 8 bases lay in between. The chain's CDR3 is CAWSANRNYGYTF. Here the CDR3 DNA reads TGTGCCTGGAGTGCTAACAGAAACTATGGCTACACCTTC. Supplemented by reference TRBV30 and TRBJ1-2, the full variable domain reads SQTIHQWPATLVQPVGSPLSLECTVEGTSNPNLYWYRQAAGRGLQLLFYSVGIGQISSEVPQNLSASRPQDRQFILSSKKLLLSDSGFYLCAWSANRNYGYTFGSGTRLTVV.

This sequence joins TRBV7-2 and TRBJ2-1, with D possibly called TRBD1 or TRBD2 (6 bases each). The CDR3 has 17 residues. In germline, CDR1 is SGHTA, CDR2 FQGNSA. Between the trimmed V and J ends, which lost 2 bases and 0 bases, there was a span of 14 bases. The DNA for the CDR3 is TGTGCCAGCAGCTTAACGGGGGCTATGAGCTCCTACAATGAGCAGTTCTTC. Protein product: CASSLTGAMSSYNEQFF.

The genes are TRBV6-1 and TRBJ1-3; no definite D call. The CDR3 covers 14 residues. Germline CDR1 is MNHNS and CDR2 is SASEGT. Trimming shortened V by 5 bases and J by 3 bases, and 11 bases separated the two germline ends. As DNA, the CDR3 is TGTGCCAGCAGTACCAGAAGGGTTGGAAACACCATATATTTT. This translates into CASSTRRVGNTIYF.

A note on this clone: At the DNA level, this CDR3 is encoded by other sequences in the same sample as well. The V call is TRBV15, the J call TRBJ1-2, with 7 nucleotides matching TRBD1. V shed 1 base and J 1 base; nucleotides not matched to a gene: 6. CDR3 size: 16 residues. Germline V gene data show CDR1 as LNHNV and CDR2 as YYDKDF (reference sequence). CDR3 in DNA: TGTGCCACCAGCAGAGGGGGGCAGGGGGTTAACTATGGCTACACCTTC. Translated: CATSRGGQGVNYGYTF.

This rearrangement joins TRBV9 to TRBJ2-3; tentative D call: TRBD2 (6 bases). V was pared by 0 bases and J by 4 bases, with 27 bases between. The CDR3 is made up of 20 amino acids. Germline CDR1 reads SGDLS; CDR2 reads YYNGEE. The CDR3 here is CASSVAGGDTFTSLADTQYF. CDR3 sequence (DNA): TGTGCCAGCAGCGTAGCGGGCGGGGATACGTTCACGTCTCTCGCAGATACGCAGTATTTT.

V and J are TRBV13 and TRBJ2-2; the match to TRBD2 covers 8 bases. The CDR3 consists of 17 residues. CDR1 PRHDT and CDR2 FYEKMQ come from the germline V gene (reference sequence). V lost 1 base and J lost 5; bases outside the gene matches: 9. CDR3 nucleotides: TGTGCCAGCAGCTTAGTCTTCGAGCGGGAGAGAACCGGGGAGCTGTTTTTT. Translating gives CASSLVFERERTGELFF.

As for this clone: Other DNA sequences in the same sample also yield this CDR3. The chain combines TRBV5-1 with TRBJ2-5; possibly TRBD1 for D (5 bases). Per the germline V gene, CDR1 is SGHRS and CDR2 is YFSETQ. V lost 4 bases to trimming and J lost 2 bases, with 12 bases between them. This CDR3 spans 14 amino acids. The CDR3 spells CASSTTGGQETQYF. In DNA form, the CDR3 reads TGCGCCAGCAGCACAACAGGCGGACAAGAGACCCAGTACTTC.

The chain links TRBV10-1 to TRBJ1-4, with 10 positions matching TRBD1. The trim removed 8 bases at V and 5 bases at J, leaving 5 bases unmatched. The germline V gene has CDR1 WNHNN and CDR2 SYGVQD (reference sequence). This CDR3 has 14 amino acids. The CDR3 spells CASGDRGQNEKLFF. CDR3 DNA sequence: TGCGCCAGCGGGGACAGGGGACAGAATGAAAAACTGTTTTTT.

Details on this clone: The identical CDR3 is also encoded by other nucleotide sequences in the sample. This chain joins TRBV18 and TRBJ2-7; unclear D gene. The germline V gene has CDR1 KGHSH and CDR2 LQKENI. The CDR3 runs 13 residues. Trimming left V 2 bases short and J 2 bases short, with 7 bases between. CDR3 amino acids: CASSPTATYEQYF. CDR3 sequence (DNA): TGTGCCAGCTCACCAACTGCGACCTACGAGCAGTACTTC.

The CDR3 DNA follows: TGTGCCAGCAGCGTAGAAATAGCGGGAGGCCTCAATGAGCAGTTCTTC. This gives the protein CASSVEIAGGLNEQFF. This chain links TRBV9 with TRBJ2-1; 10 nucleotides line up with TRBD2. Germline loops: CDR1 SGDLS, CDR2 YYNGEE. The V and J ends lost 0 bases and 6 bases, in that order; junction bases with no gene match: 6. This CDR3 spans 16 amino acids.

J is TRBJ2-1 and V is TRBV6-6; D is perhaps TRBD2 (6 bases). CDR1 and CDR2 from the germline V gene are MNHNY and SVGAGI (reference sequence). There are 16 residues in the CDR3. The V gene lost 0 bases and the J gene lost 5 bases, with 14 bases spanning the gap. The CDR3 region has the DNA TGTGCCAGCAGTTACTCTACCGGGACTTTTCACAATGAGCAGTTCTTC. Translated: CASSYSTGTFHNEQFF.

This clone was seen a few times. V gene TRBV2 combines with J gene TRBJ1-3, with no clear D. Germline loops: CDR1 SNHLY, CDR2 FYNNEI. This CDR3 is built from 12 residues. Trimming pared 3 bases from V and 3 bases from J, leaving 3 bases between. The CDR3 region has the DNA TGTGCCAGCAGTGAGGTTGGAAACACCATATATTTT. Amino acids: CASSEVGNTIYF.

The chain uses TRBV27 and TRBJ2-3, with D unresolved. Trimming removed 2 bases from V and 1 base from J, with 7 bases in between. The germline V gene encodes CDR1 MNHEY and CDR2 SMNVEV (reference sequence). The CDR3 sequence is 14 residues long. The DNA for the CDR3 is TGTGCCAGCAGTTTACTGCGACGCACAGATACGCAGTATTTT. Encoded protein: CASSLLRRTDTQYF.

V is TRBV15 and J is TRBJ2-7, with D perhaps matching TRBD1 (5 bases). The CDR3 is 15 residues long. Between the trimmed V and J ends, which lost 1 base and 2 bases, there was a span of 12 bases. Germline-derived CDR1 and CDR2 are LNHNV and YYDKDF (reference sequence). CDR3 residues: CATSRAPQGTYEQYF. In DNA, the CDR3 is TGTGCCACCAGCAGAGCACCGCAGGGAACCTACGAGCAGTACTTC.

This rearrangement joins TRBV28 to TRBJ2-7; D possibly uses TRBD1 or TRBD2 (5 bases each). V was clipped by 7 bases and J by 5 bases, with 12 bases between them. The germline V gene has CDR1 MDHEN and CDR2 SYDVKM. This CDR3 contains 12 residues. Here the CDR3 reads CASNLGDNEQYF. DNA of the CDR3: TGTGCCAGCAATTTGGGGGATAACGAGCAGTACTTC. The full variable domain, rest sourced from reference TRBV28 and TRBJ2-7, is DVKVTQSSRYLVKRTGEKVFLECVQDMDHENMFWYRQDPGLGLRLIYFSYDVKMKEKGDIPEGYSVSREKKERFSLILESASTNQTSMYLCASNLGDNEQYFGPGTRLTVT.

The rearrangement uses TRBV5-1 and TRBJ2-1; D gene unclear. Germline CDR1 SGHRS, CDR2 YFSETQ. The CDR3 consists of 14 residues. Between the trimmed V and J ends, which lost 4 bases and 7 bases, there was a span of 15 bases. This chain's CDR3 is CASSPPWVQNEQFF. In DNA, the CDR3 is TGCGCCAGCAGCCCACCCTGGGTACAGAATGAGCAGTTCTTC.

This clone has a single count. The V call is TRBV6-5, the J call TRBJ1-2; the D gene is possibly TRBD1 (6 bases). Germline V CDR1 and CDR2: MNHEY, SVGAGI. Trimming took 0 bases from V and 12 from J, leaving 20 bases between them. The CDR3 spans 15 residues. In nucleotides, the CDR3 is TGTGCCAGCAGTTACTCGCAAGGGGGTTTCACGCCTCACACCTTC. It encodes CASSYSQGGFTPHTF.

This chain joins TRBV5-1 and TRBJ2-1; D could derive from TRBD1 or TRBD2 (7 bases each). Trimming pared 0 bases from V and 2 bases from J, leaving 15 bases between. Germline CDR1 reads SGHRS; CDR2 reads YFSETQ. CDR3 size: 17 residues. The CDR3 DNA is TGCGCCAGCAGCTTGGGGAGCGGGACAGTTACCTACAATGAGCAGTTCTTC. Its translation is CASSLGSGTVTYNEQFF.

The V gene is TRBV6-6, the J gene TRBJ2-1; maybe TRBD2 (6 bases). Deletions cut 2 bases from V and 2 bases from J, with 10 bases between. This CDR3 is 15 amino acids long. Per germline, CDR1 MNHNY and CDR2 SVGAGI (reference sequence). CDR3 amino acids: CASSYVAAAYNEQFF. The CDR3 region has the DNA TGTGCCAGCAGTTACGTAGCGGCCGCCTACAATGAGCAGTTCTTC.

This sequence joins TRBV10-3 and TRBJ2-7; 7 bases are shared with TRBD1. In germline, CDR1 is ENHRY, CDR2 SYGVKD. The CDR3 has 15 residues. Losses at the gene ends were 5 bases for V and 5 bases for J; bases not matched to a gene: 12. CDR3 sequence reads: CAISIGTDSTHEQYF. For the CDR3, the DNA is TGTGCCATCAGTATCGGGACAGATTCCACCCACGAGCAGTACTTC.

The chain is built from TRBV2 and TRBJ2-7; TRBD1 agrees at 8 bases. The CDR3 consists of 14 residues. Germline V gene sequence: CDR1 SNHLY, CDR2 FYNNEI. Trimming took 1 base from V and 7 from J; bases not matched to a gene: 6. The CDR3 protein is CASSEVTGGGEQYF. The CDR3 DNA follows: TGTGCCAGCAGTGAAGTCACAGGGGGTGGGGAGCAGTACTTC.

V gene TRBV6-6 combines with J gene TRBJ2-1; D gene uncertain. With 7 bases removed from V and 0 bases from J, the gap between germline ends came to 13 bases. CDR3 size: 15 residues. CDR1 and CDR2 from the germline V gene are MNHNY and SVGAGI (reference sequence). This CDR3 reads CASNPQSHSYNEQFF. The CDR3 DNA reads TGTGCCAGCAACCCACAAAGTCACTCCTACAATGAGCAGTTCTTC.

The chain recombines TRBV11-3 with TRBJ2-1; 7 nucleotides align to TRBD2. J was trimmed by 10 bases and V by 2 bases; bases with no gene match: 8. CDR1 and CDR2 from the germline V gene are SGHNT and YENEEA. This CDR3 is built from 14 residues. DNA of the CDR3: TGTGCCAGCAGCTTATCATGGACTAGTGGAGAGCAGTTCTTC. Translation: CASSLSWTSGEQFF.

The rearrangement uses TRBV27 and TRBJ2-2, with 9 bases fitting TRBD1. J was trimmed by 5 bases and V by 6 bases; bases with no gene match: 4. CDR3 size: 14 residues. CDR1 and CDR2 (germline): MNHEY, SMNVEV (reference sequence). The CDR3 region has the DNA TGTGCCAGCAGAGGGACAGGGTTTACCGGGGAGCTGTTTTTT. Encoded protein: CASRGTGFTGELFF.

This chain uses TRBV5-5 with TRBJ2-7; a possible D gene is TRBD1 (6 bases). Trimming took 3 bases from V and 3 from J, leaving 13 bases between them. This CDR3 region has 14 residues. Germline V gene lookup returns CDR1 SGHKS and CDR2 YYEKEE (reference sequence). The CDR3 DNA follows: TGTGCCAGCAGCTCCACGCCGACAGGCTACGAGCAGTACTTC. This codes for CASSSTPTGYEQYF.

V gene TRBV10-3 combines with J gene TRBJ2-3; 10 positions agree with TRBD2. V was pared by 2 bases and J by 4 bases, with 9 bases of the junction left unmatched. CDR3 length: 17 residues. Germline V CDR1 and CDR2: ENHRY, SYGVKD. The CDR3 loop reads CAISEGGLAGAPDTQYF. CDR3 in DNA: TGTGCCATCAGTGAGGGGGGTCTAGCGGGAGCCCCAGATACGCAGTATTTT.